The next 22 T cell receptor beta chains were all read from a single sample in a study of response to subunit inactivated influenza vaccine. One entry per CDR3 protein, called by TCRdb with MiXCR from the RT-PCR reads. This table holds approximately 200,000 distinct CDR3 sequences, approximately 14% found once. The material sequenced was CD8+ T cells sorted from PBMCs, taken around 5 days after vaccination. The receptors originated from a man in his fifties or sixties who received an inactivated influenza vaccine.

CDR3 in amino acids: CASSQDRGDVYGYTF. DNA for the CDR3: TGTGCCAGCAGCCAAGATCGAGGCGACGTCTACGGCTACACCTTC. The chain couples TRBV14 to TRBJ1-2; D gene unclear. CDR1 and CDR2 from the germline V gene are SGHDN and FVKESK. V lost 0 bases and J 8 bases, leaving 16 bases between the germline ends. The CDR3 runs 15 residues.

This clonotype was picked up many times. This chain connects TRBV29-1 to TRBJ2-1, with 12 nucleotides matching TRBD2. Germline V gene data show CDR1 as SQVTM and CDR2 as ANQGSEA. Trimming at V came to 2 bases and at J to 8 bases, leaving 7 bases not matched to a gene. This CDR3 is built from 15 residues. CDR3 protein: CSVETSGRPWYEQFF. For the CDR3, the DNA is TGCAGCGTTGAAACTAGCGGGAGGCCTTGGTATGAGCAGTTCTTC.

The rearrangement links TRBV12-3 or TRBV12-4 to TRBJ1-2, with D possibly TRBD1 on 6 matching bases. This CDR3 has 14 amino acids. Trimming took off 3 bases at V and 4 bases at J, with 12 bases between the two ends. The CDR3 DNA is TGTGCCAGCAGTTTGGACAGTAAGATCTATGGCTACACCTTC. Translated, it gives CASSLDSKIYGYTF.

In this sample, this clonotype turned up many times. The chain joins TRBV29-1 to TRBJ2-7; 9 positions agree with TRBD1. Per the germline V gene, CDR1 is SQVTM and CDR2 is ANQGSEA. The CDR3 loop spans 12 amino acids. The DNA of the CDR3 is TGCAGTATTGGGACAGGGCCGTACGAGCAGTACTTC. It encodes CSIGTGPYEQYF.

V gene TRBV28 combines with J gene TRBJ2-1; 8 bases match TRBD1. The ends lost 7 bases at V and 8 bases at J; junction bases unmatched: 16. Germline V CDR1 and CDR2: MDHEN, SYDVKM. CDR3 length: 16 amino acids. CDR3 loop: CASTLERDRPPHEQFF. In DNA, the CDR3 is TGTGCCAGCACCCTAGAGAGGGACAGGCCCCCGCATGAGCAGTTCTTC.

This clonotype was counted once. The DNA for the CDR3 is TGTGCCAGCACCCTAGACAGGGGCACAGATACGCAGTATTTT. It codes for CASTLDRGTDTQYF. The gene calls are TRBV28 and TRBJ2-3, with 7 bases matching TRBD1. The CDR3 length is 14 residues. Germline V gene sequence: CDR1 MDHEN, CDR2 SYDVKM. After removal of 7 bases from V and 1 base from J, the junction contained 5 bases not matched to a gene.

This clonotype has more than one count but fewer than ten. V usage is TRBV12-3 or TRBV12-4 and J usage is TRBJ2-2; D is perhaps TRBD1 or TRBD2 (5 bases each). The ends were cut back, 5 bases at V and 6 bases at J, with 19 bases in the middle. CDR3 length equals 16 residues. This CDR3 reads CASSETGTDNAGELFF. In DNA, the CDR3 is TGTGCCAGCAGTGAAACCGGGACGGATAACGCCGGGGAGCTGTTTTTT.

V usage is TRBV19 and J usage is TRBJ2-1; TRBD1 is a possible D gene (5 bases). V was shortened by 1 base and J by 4 bases, with 11 bases between the two germline ends. The CDR3 has 15 residues. Per the germline V gene, CDR1 is LNHDA and CDR2 is SQIVND (reference sequence). The CDR3 spells CASSIGARGYNEQFF. In nucleotides, the CDR3 is TGTGCCAGTAGTATAGGGGCAAGGGGTTACAATGAGCAGTTCTTC.

The rearrangement uses TRBV6-5 and TRBJ2-4; D not certain. Germline-derived CDR1 and CDR2 are MNHEY and SVGAGI. V shed 1 base and J shed 0 bases, with 10 bases lying between them. The CDR3 length is 16 residues. The CDR3 DNA sequence: TGTGCCAGCAGTTACTTGTCAGACCTAGCCAAAAACATTCAGTACTTC. Protein: CASSYLSDLAKNIQYF.

This chain connects TRBV6-1 to TRBJ2-7; 12 bases are shared with TRBD2. CDR3 length: 18 residues. Germline-derived CDR1 and CDR2 are MNHNS and SASEGT. The ends lost 5 bases at V and 5 bases at J; junction bases unmatched: 16. The CDR3 protein is CASSPRLAGDGRSNEQYF. For the CDR3, the DNA is TGTGCCAGCAGTCCCAGACTAGCGGGGGATGGCCGGTCGAACGAGCAGTACTTC.

The genes are TRBV29-1 and TRBJ2-7; perhaps D is TRBD1 or TRBD2 (5 bases each). Deletions cut 6 bases from V and 6 bases from J, with 18 bases between. Germline values: CDR1 SQVTM, CDR2 ANQGSEA. The CDR3 sequence is 13 residues long. The CDR3 protein is CSVEGQGPVEQYF. CDR3 nucleotide sequence: TGCAGCGTCGAGGGGCAGGGTCCGGTCGAGCAGTACTTC.

This clonotype was detected only a few times. V gene TRBV6-5 combines with J gene TRBJ2-1, with 7 nucleotides matching TRBD2. The CDR3 consists of 13 residues. In germline, CDR1 is MNHEY, CDR2 SVGAGI. V shed 2 bases and J 9 bases; nucleotides not matched to a gene: 4. CDR3 DNA: TGTGCCAGCAGTTACCGGCCGGGGGGTGAGCAGTTCTTC. It is translated as CASSYRPGGEQFF.

This clonotype was observed a few times. V is TRBV27 and J is TRBJ2-1; D gene ambiguous. The CDR3 sequence is 17 residues long. Trimming cost V 6 bases and J 2 bases, with 20 bases left between them. CDR1 is MNHEY, CDR2 SMNVEV, per germline (reference sequence). The CDR3 loop is CASSLKPPAGPYNEQFF. The CDR3 coding sequence is TGTGCCAGCAGCCTCAAGCCCCCCGCAGGCCCCTACAATGAGCAGTTCTTC.

In its sample, this clonotype was seen a few times. This sequence joins TRBV7-3 and TRBJ1-1, with a possible D match to TRBD1 (5 bases). CDR1 and CDR2 (germline): SGHTA, FQGTGA. This CDR3 spans 17 amino acids. The ends were cut back, 5 bases at V and 3 bases at J, with 22 bases in the middle. The CDR3 loop is CASSRKGPVESDTEAFF. The CDR3 coding sequence is TGTGCCAGCAGCAGAAAGGGACCGGTTGAAAGCGACACTGAAGCTTTCTTT.

This clonotype was seen only a few times. The rearrangement uses TRBV18 and TRBJ2-5, with 11 bases fitting TRBD2. CDR3 length equals 16 residues. The germline V gene has CDR1 KGHSH and CDR2 LQKENI. J was trimmed by 3 bases and V by 6 bases; bases with no gene match: 9. In nucleotides, the CDR3 is TGTGCCAGCTCGCGGACTAGCGGGTCGTTAAAAGAGACCCAGTACTTC. Translated: CASSRTSGSLKETQYF.

The chain employs TRBV7-2 and TRBJ2-7; 8 bases fit TRBD2. V dropped 1 base and J dropped 7; count of bases not matched to a gene: 12. The CDR3 loop spans 16 amino acids. Germline CDR1 reads SGHTA; CDR2 reads FQGNSA. The CDR3 DNA reads as TGTGCCAGCAGCTTAGTCTTTTCGGGAGGGCCATCAGAGCAGTACTTC. It yields the protein CASSLVFSGGPSEQYF.

The V gene is TRBV4-3, the J gene TRBJ2-1, with D unclear. The V gene lost 6 bases and the J gene lost 13 bases, with 13 bases spanning the gap. There are 11 residues in the CDR3. Germline loops: CDR1 LGHNA, CDR2 YSLEER. CDR3 DNA: TGCGCCAGCAGTGAGTTAGGTTTACAGTTCTTC. Its protein product is CASSELGLQFF.

This clonotype was detected many times. The chain links TRBV5-1 to TRBJ2-7; D ambiguous. The V end lost 2 bases, the J end lost 2 bases, and 8 bases lay between the germline ends. The V gene's germline CDR1 is SGHRS and CDR2 YFSETQ. The CDR3 length is 13 residues. CDR3 DNA: TGCGCCAGCAGCTTCGGGTTGACCTACGAGCAGTACTTC. This codes for CASSFGLTYEQYF.

This clonotype was counted between two and nine times. CDR3 region: CASSLGQGMVSGELFF. The CDR3 DNA reads TGTGCCAGCAGCCTGGGACAGGGAATGGTTTCCGGGGAGCTGTTTTTT. V gene TRBV4-2 combines with J gene TRBJ2-2; the match to TRBD1 covers 9 bases. Germline V CDR1 and CDR2: LGHNA, YNFKEQ. The CDR3 extends over 16 amino acids. V was pared by 4 bases and J by 6 bases, with 9 bases of the junction left unmatched.

In this sample, this clonotype turned up many times. As DNA, the CDR3 is TGTGCCAGCAGCTTAGGGGTTCTAGGGGTCTACCAAGAGACCCAGTACTTC. It yields the protein CASSLGVLGVYQETQYF. The chain employs TRBV7-8 and TRBJ2-5; D might be TRBD1 (5 bases). The CDR3 spans 17 residues. The V end lost 1 base, the J end lost 0 bases, and 15 bases lay between the germline ends. Germline CDR1 reads SGHVS; CDR2 reads FQNEAQ. The full variable domain, in which reference TRBV7-8 and TRBJ2-5 provide the parts outside the CDR3, is GAGVSQSPRYKVAKRGQDVALRCDPISGHVSLFWYQQALGQGPEFLTYFQNEAQLDKSGLPSDRFFAERPEGSVSTLKIQRTQQEDSAVYLCASSLGVLGVYQETQYFGPGTRLLVL.

The V call is TRBV4-3, the J call TRBJ2-7, with 10 nucleotides matching TRBD1. J gave up 9 bases and V 0 bases, and 11 bases lay outside the gene matches. Germline V lookup: CDR1 LGHNA, CDR2 YSLEER. The CDR3 is 16 residues long. DNA of the CDR3: TGCGCCAGCAGCCAAGATCTGACAGGGGGCAGCATGGGGCAGTACTTC. It encodes CASSQDLTGGSMGQYF.

In its sample, this clonotype was seen a few times. The rearrangement uses TRBV6-2 or TRBV6-3 and TRBJ2-7, with a possible D match to TRBD2 (5 bases). Looked up from germline, CDR1 is MNHEY and CDR2 is SVGEGT. The CDR3 consists of 14 residues. V was trimmed by 2 bases and J by 7 bases, leaving 15 bases between them. The CDR3 DNA sequence: TGTGCCAGCAGTTACCTACTAGTTATGAGTGAGCAGTACTTC. Its translation is CASSYLLVMSEQYF.